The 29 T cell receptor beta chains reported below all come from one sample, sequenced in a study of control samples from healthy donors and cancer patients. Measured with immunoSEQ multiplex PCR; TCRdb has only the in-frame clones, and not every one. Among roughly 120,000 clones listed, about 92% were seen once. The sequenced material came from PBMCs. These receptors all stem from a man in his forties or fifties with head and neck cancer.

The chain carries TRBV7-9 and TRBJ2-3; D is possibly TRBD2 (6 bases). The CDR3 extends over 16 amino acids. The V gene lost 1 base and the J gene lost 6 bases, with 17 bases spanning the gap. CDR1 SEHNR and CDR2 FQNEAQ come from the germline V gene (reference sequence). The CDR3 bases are TGTGCCAGCAGCTTAGTCAATCTCGGGGGTTCGGATACGCAGTATTTT. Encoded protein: CASSLVNLGGSDTQYF.

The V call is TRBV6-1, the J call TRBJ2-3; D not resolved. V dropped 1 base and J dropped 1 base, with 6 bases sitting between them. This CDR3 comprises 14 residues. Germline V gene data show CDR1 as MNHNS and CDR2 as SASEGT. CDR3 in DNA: TGTGCCAGCAGTGAAGGCGGTGGCACAGATACGCAGTATTTT. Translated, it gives CASSEGGGTDTQYF.

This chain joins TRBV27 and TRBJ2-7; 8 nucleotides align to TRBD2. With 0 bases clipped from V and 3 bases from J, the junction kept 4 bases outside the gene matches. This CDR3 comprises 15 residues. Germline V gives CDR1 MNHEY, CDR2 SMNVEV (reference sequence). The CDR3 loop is CASSLSAGGSYEQYF. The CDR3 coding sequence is TGTGCCAGCAGTTTATCGGCGGGGGGAAGCTACGAGCAGTACTTC.

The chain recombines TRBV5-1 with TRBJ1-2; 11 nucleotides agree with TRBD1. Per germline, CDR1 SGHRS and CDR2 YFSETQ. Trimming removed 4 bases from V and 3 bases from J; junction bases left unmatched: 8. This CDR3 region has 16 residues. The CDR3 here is CASSPRTGGADYGYTF. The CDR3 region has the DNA TGCGCCAGCAGCCCACGGACAGGGGGCGCGGACTATGGCTACACCTTC.

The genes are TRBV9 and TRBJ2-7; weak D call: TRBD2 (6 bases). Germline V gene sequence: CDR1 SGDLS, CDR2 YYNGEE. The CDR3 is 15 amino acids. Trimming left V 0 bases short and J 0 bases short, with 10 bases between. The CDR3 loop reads CASSVDGGSSYEQYF. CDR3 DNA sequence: TGTGCCAGCAGCGTAGATGGGGGGAGCTCCTACGAGCAGTACTTC.

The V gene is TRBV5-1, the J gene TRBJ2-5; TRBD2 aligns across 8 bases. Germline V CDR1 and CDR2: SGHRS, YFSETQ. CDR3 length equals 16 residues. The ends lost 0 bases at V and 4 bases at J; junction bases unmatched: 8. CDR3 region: CASSLASSGQGETQYF. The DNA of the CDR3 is TGCGCCAGCAGCTTGGCCTCTAGCGGGCAGGGAGAGACCCAGTACTTC.

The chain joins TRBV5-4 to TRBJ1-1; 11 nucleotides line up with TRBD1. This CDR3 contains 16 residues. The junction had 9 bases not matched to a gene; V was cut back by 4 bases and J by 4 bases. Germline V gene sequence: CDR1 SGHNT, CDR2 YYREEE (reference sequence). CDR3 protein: CASSPGQGAGSTEAFF. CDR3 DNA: TGTGCCAGCAGCCCCGGACAGGGGGCAGGTAGCACTGAAGCTTTCTTT.

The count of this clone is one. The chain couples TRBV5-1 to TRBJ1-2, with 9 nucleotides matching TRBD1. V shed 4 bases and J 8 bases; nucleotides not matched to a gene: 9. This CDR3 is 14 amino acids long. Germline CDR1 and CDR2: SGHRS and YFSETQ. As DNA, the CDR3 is TGCGCCAGCAGCATTACAGGGGGCTCAGCGGGCTACACCTTC. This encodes CASSITGGSAGYTF.

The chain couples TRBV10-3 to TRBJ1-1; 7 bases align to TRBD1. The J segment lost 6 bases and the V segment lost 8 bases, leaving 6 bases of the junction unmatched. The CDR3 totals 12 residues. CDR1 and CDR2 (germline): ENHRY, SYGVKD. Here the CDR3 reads CAIGDSNAEAFF. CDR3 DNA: TGTGCCATCGGGGACAGTAACGCTGAAGCTTTCTTT.

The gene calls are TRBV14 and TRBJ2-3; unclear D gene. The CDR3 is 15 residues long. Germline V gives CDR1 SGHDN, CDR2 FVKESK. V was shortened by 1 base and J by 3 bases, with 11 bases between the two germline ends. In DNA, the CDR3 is TGTGCCAGCAGCCAAGTCCCCTTTCTAACAGATACGCAGTATTTT. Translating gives CASSQVPFLTDTQYF.

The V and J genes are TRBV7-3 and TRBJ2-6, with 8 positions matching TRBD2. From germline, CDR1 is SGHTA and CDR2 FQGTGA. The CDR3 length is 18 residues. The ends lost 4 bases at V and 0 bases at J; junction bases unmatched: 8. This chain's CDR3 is CASSSQAGDLSGANVLTF. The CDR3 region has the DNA TGTGCCAGCAGCTCTCAAGCGGGGGACCTCTCTGGGGCCAACGTCCTGACTTTC.

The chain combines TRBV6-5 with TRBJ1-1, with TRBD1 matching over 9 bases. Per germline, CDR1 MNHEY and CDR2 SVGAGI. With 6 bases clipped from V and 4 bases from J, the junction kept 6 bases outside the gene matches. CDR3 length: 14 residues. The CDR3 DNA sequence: TGTGCCAGCAGGTCCGGGACAGGGTCCACTGAAGCTTTCTTT. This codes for CASRSGTGSTEAFF.

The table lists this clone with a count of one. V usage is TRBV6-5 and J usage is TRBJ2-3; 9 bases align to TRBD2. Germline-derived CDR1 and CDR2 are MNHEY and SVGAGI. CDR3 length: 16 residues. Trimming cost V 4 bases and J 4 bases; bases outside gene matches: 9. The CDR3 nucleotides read TGTGCCAGCAGTTTCCTCCGAGCGGGGGGCCCAGATACGCAGTATTTT. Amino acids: CASSFLRAGGPDTQYF.

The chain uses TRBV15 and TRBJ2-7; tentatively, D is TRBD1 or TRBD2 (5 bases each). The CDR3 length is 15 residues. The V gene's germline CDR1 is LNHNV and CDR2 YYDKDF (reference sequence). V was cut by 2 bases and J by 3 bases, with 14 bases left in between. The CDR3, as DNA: TGTGCCACCAGCAGAAGGAGGCAGGGAGTCTACGAGCAGTACTTC. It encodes CATSRRRQGVYEQYF.

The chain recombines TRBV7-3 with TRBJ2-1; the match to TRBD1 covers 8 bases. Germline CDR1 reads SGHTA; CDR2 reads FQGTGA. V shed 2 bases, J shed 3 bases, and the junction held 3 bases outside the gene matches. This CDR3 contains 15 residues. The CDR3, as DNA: TGTGCCAGCAGCTTAGACAGGGGAAGCTACAATGAGCAGTTCTTC. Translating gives CASSLDRGSYNEQFF.

CDR3 DNA sequence: TGTGCCAGCTCACCATTGGAGACCCAGTACTTC. It specifies CASSPLETQYF. The chain recombines TRBV18 with TRBJ2-5; D unresolved. V lost 2 bases and J 5 bases, leaving 3 bases between the germline ends. The germline CDR1 and CDR2 sequences are KGHSH and LQKENI. The CDR3 sequence is 11 residues long.

CDR3 in amino acids: CASSSEPTYEQYF. DNA for the CDR3: TGTGCCAGCAGCTCCGAACCAACCTACGAGCAGTACTTC. The gene calls are TRBV7-2 and TRBJ2-7; D uncertain. V was shortened by 4 bases and J by 2 bases, with 9 bases between the two germline ends. The CDR3 totals 13 residues. Germline CDR1 reads SGHTA; CDR2 reads FQGNSA.

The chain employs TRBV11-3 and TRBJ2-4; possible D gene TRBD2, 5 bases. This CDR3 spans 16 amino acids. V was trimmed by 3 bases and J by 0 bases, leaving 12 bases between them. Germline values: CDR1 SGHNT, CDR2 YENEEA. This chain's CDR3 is CASSLTTMLAKNIQYF. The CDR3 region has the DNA TGTGCCAGCAGCTTGACTACGATGCTAGCCAAAAACATTCAGTACTTC.

DNA for the CDR3: TGCGCCAGCAGACTAACGGGGTCTGAAGCTTTCTTT. Translation gives CASRLTGSEAFF. V gene TRBV5-1 combines with J gene TRBJ1-1; D is unclear. The CDR3 contains 12 residues. The V end lost 5 bases, the J end lost 6 bases, and 11 bases lay between the germline ends. CDR1 is SGHRS, CDR2 YFSETQ, per germline.

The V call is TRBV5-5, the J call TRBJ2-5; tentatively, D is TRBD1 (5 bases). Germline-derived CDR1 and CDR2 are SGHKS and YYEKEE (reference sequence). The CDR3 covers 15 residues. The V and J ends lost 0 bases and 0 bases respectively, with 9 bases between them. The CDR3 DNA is TGTGCCAGCAGCTTGGCCAGGGTGTACCAAGAGACCCAGTACTTC. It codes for CASSLARVYQETQYF.

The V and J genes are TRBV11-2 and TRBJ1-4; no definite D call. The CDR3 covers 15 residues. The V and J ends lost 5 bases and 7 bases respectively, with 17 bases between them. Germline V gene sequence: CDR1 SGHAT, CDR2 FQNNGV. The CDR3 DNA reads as TGTGCCAGCAGCCCTATAGGCGGACGGGGTGAAAAACTGTTTTTT. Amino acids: CASSPIGGRGEKLFF.

The chain's CDR3 is CASSSSSYRESAEAFF. CDR3 coding DNA: TGTGCCAGCAGTTCCTCGAGCTACAGGGAGAGCGCTGAAGCTTTCTTT. The rearrangement uses TRBV6-5 and TRBJ1-1, with D possibly TRBD1 on 6 matching bases. CDR3 length equals 16 residues. Trimming shortened V by 4 bases and J by 6 bases, and 21 bases separated the two germline ends. Per the germline V gene, CDR1 is MNHEY and CDR2 is SVGAGI.

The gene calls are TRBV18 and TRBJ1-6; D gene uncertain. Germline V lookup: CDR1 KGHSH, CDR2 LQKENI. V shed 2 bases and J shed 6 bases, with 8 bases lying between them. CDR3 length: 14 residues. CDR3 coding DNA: TGTGCCAGCTCACCATTGGCCCTTAATTCACCCCTCCACTTT. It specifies CASSPLALNSPLHF.

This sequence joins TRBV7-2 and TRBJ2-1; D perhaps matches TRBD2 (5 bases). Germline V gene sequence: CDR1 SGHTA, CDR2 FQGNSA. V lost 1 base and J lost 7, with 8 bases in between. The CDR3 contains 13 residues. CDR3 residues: CASSLGRQNEQFF. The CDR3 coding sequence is TGTGCCAGCAGCTTAGGGAGGCAAAATGAGCAGTTCTTC.

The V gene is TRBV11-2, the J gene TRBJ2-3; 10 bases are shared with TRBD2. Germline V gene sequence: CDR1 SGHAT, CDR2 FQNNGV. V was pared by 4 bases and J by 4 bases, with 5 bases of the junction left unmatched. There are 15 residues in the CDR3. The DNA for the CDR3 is TGTGCCAGCAGCTCAGCGGGGGGGCGATCAGATACGCAGTATTTT. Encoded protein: CASSSAGGRSDTQYF.

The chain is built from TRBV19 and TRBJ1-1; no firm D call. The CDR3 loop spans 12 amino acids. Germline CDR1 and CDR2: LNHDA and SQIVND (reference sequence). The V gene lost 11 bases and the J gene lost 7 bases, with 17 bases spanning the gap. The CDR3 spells CASQPEYGEAFF. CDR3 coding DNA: TGTGCCTCCCAACCTGAATACGGTGAAGCTTTCTTT.

The CDR3 region is CASSQGATGGELFF. The CDR3 DNA reads as TGTGCCAGCAGTCAGGGTGCAACGGGCGGGGAGCTGTTTTTT. The rearrangement uses TRBV6-5 and TRBJ2-2; a possible D gene is TRBD1 (5 bases). The length of the CDR3 is 14 residues. Germline V CDR1 and CDR2: MNHEY, SVGAGI. Trimming took 5 bases from V and 7 from J, leaving 14 bases between them.

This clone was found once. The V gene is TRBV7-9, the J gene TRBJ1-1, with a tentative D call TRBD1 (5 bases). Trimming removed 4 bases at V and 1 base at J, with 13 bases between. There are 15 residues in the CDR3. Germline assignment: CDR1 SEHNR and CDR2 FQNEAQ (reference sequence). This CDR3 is CASSSLPQGNTEAFF. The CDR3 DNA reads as TGTGCCAGCAGCTCCTTACCCCAGGGGAACACTGAAGCTTTCTTT.

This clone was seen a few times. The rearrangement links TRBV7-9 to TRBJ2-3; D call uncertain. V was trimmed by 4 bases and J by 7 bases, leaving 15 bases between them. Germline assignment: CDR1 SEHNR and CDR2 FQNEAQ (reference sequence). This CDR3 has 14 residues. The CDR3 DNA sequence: TGTGCCAGCAGCTCTTGGGCCGGTCGAAATACGCAGTATTTT. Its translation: CASSSWAGRNTQYF.